A selection of T cell receptor beta chains follows, all from one sample in a study of CD8+ T cells in alopecia areata. Profiled with immunoSEQ multiplex PCR; TCRdb holds only in-frame clones, not every one. This sample yields 95,000 to 120,000 clones, of which approximately 60% are seen a single time; 20% to 25% belongs to the top ten. The material sequenced was CD8+ T cells sorted from blood. Source of these receptors: a human donor in good health. Each CDR3 is given with its conserved first and last residue. A D gene is named only where the DNA matches it firmly. Size tells how often a clone was seen (once, few, many) or the class of an expanded clone, and some rows leave it out.

clone_size | d_call | j_call | v_call | cdr3_length | cdr3_nt | cdr3_aa
. | . | TRBJ2-3 | TRBV25-1 | 16 | TGTGCCAGCAGTGAGTGCTGTGTCGAGCGCACAGATACGCAGTATTTT | CASSECCVERTDTQYF
. | . | TRBJ2-7 | TRBV13 | 14 | TGTGCCAGCAGCGCGGGACCATCCCAGGACGAGCAGTACTTC | CASSAGPSQDEQYF
. | . | TRBJ1-2 | TRBV4-1 | 15 | TGCGCCAGCAGCCAAGAAGGGCCAGCTAACTATGGCTACACCTTC | CASSQEGPANYGYTF
. | . | TRBJ2-3 | TRBV9 | 14 | TGTGCCAGCAGCGACAAGAGTAGCACAGATACGCAGTATTTT | CASSDKSSTDTQYF
. | TRBD1 | TRBJ2-1 | TRBV7-6 | 16 | TGTGCCAGCAGCGAGGGGACAGGGAGCTCCTACAATGAGCAGTTCTTC | CASSEGTGSSYNEQFF
few | TRBD1 | TRBJ1-2 | TRBV29-1 | 13 | TGCAGCGTTCGGGACAGTGTTCGACGAGGCTACACCTTC | CSVRDSVRRGYTF
. | . | TRBJ2-7 | TRBV29-1 | 21 | TGCAGCGCGGGGGTGATGGACAGGGAGGACTTAGTAGCGGGCGACCCCTACGAGCAGTACTTC | CSAGVMDREDLVAGDPYEQYF
. | . | TRBJ2-7 | TRBV19 | 14 | TGTGCCAGTAGTATTGGGGGGAACTTCTACGAGCAGTACTTC | CASSIGGNFYEQYF
. | . | TRBJ1-6 | TRBV5-8 | 13 | TGTGCCAGCAGACTGCATCAGGGGACCCCCCTCCACTTT | CASRLHQGTPLHF
. | TRBD1 | TRBJ2-7 | TRBV4-3 | 17 | TGCGCCAGCAGCCAAGAAATGGGGACAGGGGGGTCCTACGAGCAGTACTTC | CASSQEMGTGGSYEQYF
few | . | TRBJ2-4 | TRBV5-5 | 13 | TGTGCCAGCAGCCTACCTGGACAGTCCATCGGGGACTTC | CASSLPGQSIGDF
. | . | TRBJ2-3 | TRBV13 | 15 | TGTGCCAGCAGCCGATTGGGGCAGGACACAGATACGCAGTATTTT | CASSRLGQDTDTQYF
. | . | TRBJ2-7 | TRBV15 | 12 | TGTGCCACCAGCCAGGACAGTTACGAGCAGTACTTC | CATSQDSYEQYF
once | . | TRBJ1-6 | TRBV2 | 15 | TGTGCCGGCTTCGCCTTAGAGGGCCGGGGTTCACCCCTCCACTTT | CAGFALEGRGSPLHF
. | . | TRBJ2-5 | TRBV13 | 14 | TGTGCCAGCAGCTCAGAACAGTACCAAGAGACCCAGTACTTC | CASSSEQYQETQYF
. | TRBD1 | TRBJ2-5 | TRBV15 | 18 | TGTGCCACCAGCGGACTTGGGACAGCATCCAACCCAAAAGAGACCCAGTACTTC | CATSGLGTASNPKETQYF
. | TRBD1 | TRBJ2-7 | TRBV9 | 14 | TGTGCCAGCAGCGTAGGAGGGGGCCCCTACGAGCAGTACTTC | CASSVGGGPYEQYF
. | TRBD1 | TRBJ2-7 | TRBV11-2 | 14 | TGTGCCAGCAGCTTAACGGGACAGTCCTACGAGCAGTACTTC | CASSLTGQSYEQYF
. | . | TRBJ1-2 | TRBV29-1 | 13 | TGCAGCGTTCCACGGCAAACGGACTATGGCTACACCTTC | CSVPRQTDYGYTF
. | . | TRBJ1-1 | TRBV4-1 | 15 | TGCGCCAGCAGCCAAGATGGGGCCGGGAACACTGAAGCTTTCTTT | CASSQDGAGNTEAFF
. | . | TRBJ1-1 | TRBV2 | 16 | TGTGCCCAGCAGGATGTTCGGGGGTCTATGAACACTGAAGCTTTCTTT | CAQQDVRGSMNTEAFF
. | TRBD1 | TRBJ2-3 | TRBV7-9 | 16 | TGTGCCAGCAGCTCCAGGGACAGTTATAGCACAGATACGCAGTATTTT | CASSSRDSYSTDTQYF
. | . | TRBJ2-2 | TRBV12-5 | 15 | TGTGCTAGTGGTTCCCCCGGGGGGCCCACCGGGGAGCTGTTTTTT | CASGSPGGPTGELFF
. | . | TRBJ1-5 | TRBV6-1 | 13 | TGTGCCAGCAGTGGGCTGAGTTGGGAGCCCCAGCATTTT | CASSGLSWEPQHF
. | TRBD1 | TRBJ2-7 | TRBV29-1 | 15 | TGCAGCGTTGAAGTCTGGGGACAGGGGACCTACGAGCAGTACTTC | CSVEVWGQGTYEQYF
. | TRBD1 | TRBJ2-1 | TRBV28 | 16 | TGTGCCAGCAGTTCTCACCCCGGGACAGGTGACAATGAGCAGTTCTTC | CASSSHPGTGDNEQFF
. | . | TRBJ1-1 | TRBV20-1 | 11 | TGCAGTGCGGAAACAGGGCGTCGAGCTTTCTTT | CSAETGRRAFF
. | . | TRBJ2-3 | TRBV4-2 | 18 | TGTGCCAGCAGCCAAGAAGGGTTCCTCTCTCCTAGCACAGATACGCAGTATTTT | CASSQEGFLSPSTDTQYF
. | TRBD2 | TRBJ2-7 | TRBV7-9 | 16 | TGTGCCAGCAGCTTAGGGCGGGGGACGAACTCCTACGAGCAGTACTTC | CASSLGRGTNSYEQYF
. | . | TRBJ2-5 | TRBV30 | 15 | TGTGCCTGGAGCCCTGCACAGGGTGGCCAAGAGACCCAGTACTTC | CAWSPAQGGQETQYF
few | TRBD2 | TRBJ2-5 | TRBV4-1 | 15 | TGCGCCAGCAGCCAAGCGCGGGGGGGACAAGAGACCCAGTACTTC | CASSQARGGQETQYF
once | . | TRBJ2-3 | TRBV5-4 | 13 | TGTGCCAGCAGCTTGGTAGACACAGATACGCAGTATTTT | CASSLVDTDTQYF
few | TRBD2 | TRBJ2-5 | TRBV28 | 13 | TGTGCCATATCCGGGGGGGACCAAGAGACCCAGTACTTC | CAISGGDQETQYF
once | . | TRBJ2-7 | TRBV9 | 15 | TGTGCCAGCAGCGTAGGTATAGGGGCGTCCTACGAGCAGTACTTC | CASSVGIGASYEQYF
many | TRBD1 | TRBJ2-3 | TRBV4-2 | 16 | TGTGCCAGCAGCCGACGTCAGGGGGAGAGCACAGATACGCAGTATTTT | CASSRRQGESTDTQYF
. | TRBD2 | TRBJ2-5 | TRBV6-5 | 15 | TGTGCCAGCACCCAACTTAGCGGGGGGCACGGGACCCAGTACTTC | CASTQLSGGHGTQYF
. | TRBD2 | TRBJ2-5 | TRBV29-1 | 15 | TGCAGCGTTGAGTCTGGGACTAGCGTGTTCGAGACCCAGTACTTC | CSVESGTSVFETQYF
. | . | TRBJ2-5 | TRBV7-9 | 12 | TGTGCCAGCAGCCAGCACGAGGAGACCCAGTACTTC | CASSQHEETQYF
. | . | TRBJ1-5 | TRBV19 | 13 | TGTGCCAGTAGGGAGGGGCGCAATCAGCCCCAGCATTTT | CASREGRNQPQHF
few | . | TRBJ2-3 | TRBV7-9 | 12 | TGTGCCAGCAGCTCCCCGGGGAATACGCAGTATTTT | CASSSPGNTQYF
. | TRBD1 | TRBJ2-5 | TRBV28 | 15 | TGTGCCAGCAGTTTGGGGACAGGGACCCAAGAGACCCAGTACTTC | CASSLGTGTQETQYF
. | . | TRBJ1-2 | TRBV13 | 14 | TGTGCCAGCAGCTTAGGCCGGGACCTAAGAAAGTACACCTTC | CASSLGRDLRKYTF
few | TRBD2 | TRBJ2-1 | TRBV13 | 15 | TGTGCCAGCAGCCATAGCGGGGGCCTTATCAATGAGCAGTTCTTC | CASSHSGGLINEQFF
. | TRBD1 | TRBJ1-1 | TRBV5-6 | 12 | TGTGCCAGCAGCTTGTTGGACAGGGTGGCTTTCTTT | CASSLLDRVAFF
. | TRBD2 | TRBJ2-1 | TRBV7-9 | 18 | TGTGCCAGCAGCCCTGGACTAGCGGGGGCCCCCTCCTACAATGAGCAGTTCTTC | CASSPGLAGAPSYNEQFF
few | . | TRBJ2-5 | TRBV5-6 | 15 | TGTGCCAGCAGCTCCCTGGGGGGTCGAGGGGAGACCCAGTACTTC | CASSSLGGRGETQYF
few | TRBD2 | TRBJ2-1 | TRBV11-2 | 16 | TGTGCCAGCAGCTTAGATTCGGGGGGGCTGGGAAATGAGCAGTTCTTC | CASSLDSGGLGNEQFF
few | . | TRBJ2-5 | TRBV9 | 16 | TGTGCCAGCAGCGTATTCGTATACAGCACACAAGAGACCCAGTACTTC | CASSVFVYSTQETQYF
few | . | TRBJ1-6 | TRBV25-1 | 13 | TGTGCCAGCAGTGCCTCGGGGGGTTCGCCCCTCCACTTT | CASSASGGSPLHF
. | TRBD2 | TRBJ2-1 | TRBV10-3 | 14 | TGTGCCAAGGCCGGGACTAGCGGGGCCAATGAGCAGTTCTTC | CAKAGTSGANEQFF
few | . | TRBJ2-1 | TRBV5-5 | 16 | TGTGCCAGCAGCTTGTCTTGGGGAGGCTCCTACAATGAGCAGTTCTTC | CASSLSWGGSYNEQFF
few | . | TRBJ1-2 | TRBV20-1 | 10 | TGCAGTGCTACAGGGTTAGGCTACACCTTC | CSATGLGYTF
once | . | TRBJ2-7 | TRBV4-3 | 16 | TGCGCCAGCAGCCAAGATTTGGGCAGTGGCTTCGACGAGCAGTACTTC | CASSQDLGSGFDEQYF
. | . | TRBJ2-5 | TRBV2 | 14 | TGTGCCAGCAGACAAATGGTAGCTGGGGAGACCCAGTACTTC | CASRQMVAGETQYF
. | TRBD1 | TRBJ1-4 | TRBV5-1 | 17 | TGCGCCAGCAGCTTGCCCACACTGACAGGGACTAATGAAAAACTGTTTTTT | CASSLPTLTGTNEKLFF
many | . | TRBJ2-3 | TRBV27 | 13 | TGTGCCAGCAGTTACTCGGTAATGGATACGCAGTATTTT | CASSYSVMDTQYF
few | . | TRBJ1-1 | TRBV4-1 | 15 | TGCGCCAGCAGCCGAAGCAGGGGTATGAACACTGAAGCTTTCTTT | CASSRSRGMNTEAFF
. | TRBD2 | TRBJ2-1 | TRBV19 | 14 | TGTGCCAGTAGTATCTGGGGAGGGACTACCCAGCAGTTCTTC | CASSIWGGTTQQFF
once | . | TRBJ2-5 | TRBV6-6 | 14 | TGTGCCAGCAGTTACGAACTAGCTCTAGAGACCCAGTACTTC | CASSYELALETQYF